This TCR beta chain was retrieved from a study of T cells in Graves' hyperthyroidism and ophthalmopathy. Using roughly 9.4 ml of fresh peripheral blood, PBMCs were prepared. Study-wide results and limits: Blood held most thyroid clonotypes expanded above 0.001 frequency.

This clonotype was counted ten times or more. Its antigen is not identified. Researchers amplified the TCR beta CDR3 regions from RNA transcripts. TCR CDR3 regions were first amplified by RT-PCR with HTBI primers. TCRdb recomputed calls from the multiplex PCR reads with MiXCR, one row per CDR3 protein. The table lists approximately 600,000 distinct CDR3 sequences, 15% to 20% of them singletons. From germline, CDR1 is SQVTM and CDR2 ANQGSEA. V shed 3 bases and J 6 bases; nucleotides not matched to a gene: 7. The length of the CDR3 is 14 residues. The sample was blood. V gene TRBV29-1 combines with J gene TRBJ1-1, with 10 positions matching TRBD1. The origin of this receptor is a woman in her thirties with Graves' hyperthyroidism. As DNA, the CDR3 is TGCAGCGTTGACGGACAGGGGGTAGATGCTGAAGCTTTCTTT. Translated: CSVDGQGVDAEAFF.